These 21 T cell receptor beta chains were all obtained from the same sample, sequenced in a study of CD8+CD57+ T cells in acquired aplastic anemia. Genomic DNA constituted the template upon which TCR beta VDJ and CDR3 profiling was performed. TCRdb reprocessed the reads with MiXCR, giving one entry per CDR3 protein. The data contain a few hundred thousand distinct CDR3 sequences, roughly 55% of them singletons. Specimen: sorted CD4+, CD8+, or CD8+CD57+ T cells (not recorded which) from PBMCs. The receptors come from a human donor in good health.

The chain joins TRBV7-3 to TRBJ1-1; D may be TRBD1 (5 bases). The V gene's germline CDR1 is SGHTA and CDR2 FQGTGA. The CDR3 is 13 residues long. V lost 1 base, J lost 5 bases, and 8 bases lay in between. The CDR3 here is CASSLNPGTEAFF. The DNA for the CDR3 is TGTGCCAGCAGCTTAAACCCAGGGACTGAAGCTTTCTTT. Full variable domain (missing parts from reference TRBV7-3 and TRBJ1-1): GAGVSQTPSNKVTEKGKYVELRCDPISGHTALYWYRQSLGQGPEFLIYFQGTGAADDSGLPNDRFFAVRPEGSVSTLKIQRTERGDSAVYLCASSLNPGTEAFFGQGTRLTVV.

The chain employs TRBV5-4 and TRBJ2-7, with D unclear. Germline values: CDR1 SGHNT, CDR2 YYREEE (reference sequence). This CDR3 is 13 amino acids long. The ends were cut back, 0 bases at V and 6 bases at J, with 10 bases in the middle. The CDR3 sequence: CASSLGGRREQYF. The CDR3 DNA is TGTGCCAGCAGCTTGGGGGGTCGACGCGAGCAGTACTTC.

This clonotype was counted between two and nine times. The J gene is TRBJ1-3, the V gene TRBV5-8; D is ambiguous. Trimming cost V 7 bases and J 4 bases, with 3 bases left between them. CDR1 and CDR2 from the germline V gene are SGHTS and YDEGEE. This CDR3 is 10 amino acids long. The CDR3: CASGGNTIYF. The DNA of the CDR3 is TGTGCCAGCGGAGGAAACACCATATATTTT. Together with reference TRBV5-8 and TRBJ1-3, the CDR3 gives the full variable domain: EAGVTQSPTHLIKTRGQQATLRCSPISGHTSVYWYQQALGLGLQFLLWYDEGEERNRGNFPPRFSGRQFPNYSSELNVNALELEDSALYLCASGGNTIYFGEGSWLTVV.

This sequence joins TRBV7-3 and TRBJ2-5; D is possibly TRBD1 or TRBD2 (5 bases each). CDR1 is SGHTA, CDR2 FQGTGA, per germline. Deletions cut 2 bases from V and 3 bases from J, with 13 bases between. The CDR3 is 15 amino acids. CDR3 protein: CASSLDPGPEETQYF. In DNA, the CDR3 is TGTGCCAGCAGCTTAGACCCGGGACCCGAAGAGACCCAGTACTTC.

This chain uses TRBV12-3 or TRBV12-4 with TRBJ1-6; D is ambiguous. V was shortened by 5 bases and J by 7 bases, with 12 bases between the two germline ends. The CDR3 is 14 residues long. CDR3: CASSPSVRNSPLHF. The CDR3 DNA sequence: TGTGCCAGCAGTCCAAGTGTTCGGAATTCACCCCTCCACTTT.

This clonotype appeared many times. The chain couples TRBV6-6 to TRBJ2-1; no firm D call. V lost 6 bases and J 0 bases, leaving 12 bases between the germline ends. Germline V gene lookup returns CDR1 MNHNY and CDR2 SVGAGI (reference sequence). This CDR3 region has 15 residues. The DNA for the CDR3 is TGTGCCAGCAGCGCCTCAGGATACTCCTACAATGAGCAGTTCTTC. Translated, it gives CASSASGYSYNEQFF.

About this clonotype: Germline and junction disagree at one end, which may indicate a read error. The CDR3 reads CGSSPPRASSFHEQYF. CDR3 nucleotide sequence: TGTGGCAGCAGTCCCCCTCGAGCTAGCTCCTTCCACGAGCAGTACTTC. The chain couples TRBV6-5 to TRBJ2-7; maybe TRBD2 (5 bases). The germline gives CDR1 MNHEY, CDR2 SVGAGI. The length of the CDR3 is 16 residues.

This clonotype was picked up many times. The chain combines TRBV12-3 or TRBV12-4 with TRBJ1-2; D is ambiguous. The V and J ends lost 2 bases and 6 bases respectively, with 10 bases between them. The CDR3 loop spans 13 amino acids. The CDR3 here is CASSLPGKDGYTF. CDR3 DNA sequence: TGTGCCAGCAGTTTACCCGGGAAAGATGGCTACACCTTC.

This sequence joins TRBV20-1 and TRBJ2-1; TRBD2 aligns across 9 bases. CDR3 length equals 15 residues. CDR1 DFQATT and CDR2 SNEGSKA come from the germline V gene (reference sequence). V was clipped by 6 bases and J by 1 base; unmatched bases: 7. The CDR3 is CSARSGRTSYNEQFF. The CDR3 bases are TGCAGTGCGAGGAGCGGGAGGACTTCCTACAATGAGCAGTTCTTC.

This clonotype has more than one count but fewer than ten. This chain connects TRBV15 to TRBJ1-2, with D uncertain. Between the trimmed V and J ends, which lost 0 bases and 2 bases, there was a span of 1 base. The CDR3 runs 12 residues. CDR1 is LNHNV, CDR2 YYDKDF, per germline (reference sequence). The CDR3, as DNA: TGTGCCACCAGCAGAGACAACTATGGCTACACCTTC. Its translation: CATSRDNYGYTF.

A note on this clonotype: The CDR3 carries no conserved terminal phenylalanine or tryptophan, so it likely arises from a read error. This chain connects TRBV18 to TRBJ1-1; D is undetermined. Per germline, CDR1 KGHSH and CDR2 LQKENI. The CDR3 is 14 residues long. Here the CDR3 reads CASAPAWMNTEAFL. Here the CDR3 DNA reads TGTGCCAGCGCACCGGCCTGGATGAACACTGAAGCTTTCCTT.

This clonotype was found a few times. CDR3 nucleotide sequence: TGTGCCAGCAGTACGAAAGAGTATAGCAATCAGCCCCAGCATTTT. Translation gives CASSTKEYSNQPQHF. This sequence joins TRBV27 and TRBJ1-5, with D uncertain. From germline, CDR1 is MNHEY and CDR2 SMNVEV (reference sequence). V was clipped by 5 bases and J by 0 bases, with 11 bases between them. The length of the CDR3 is 15 residues.

The chain recombines TRBV7-3 with TRBJ2-3, with D possibly being TRBD1 (6 bases). The CDR3 is 14 amino acids. V dropped 5 bases and J dropped 3 bases, with 12 bases sitting between them. Germline CDR1 and CDR2: SGHTA and FQGTGA. The CDR3 nucleotides read TGTGCCAGCAGCCTACAGGGCCTAACAGATACGCAGTATTTT. Protein: CASSLQGLTDTQYF.

This clonotype was detected only once. The chain carries TRBV7-2 and TRBJ2-7; D possibly corresponds to TRBD2 (6 bases). Per germline, CDR1 SGHTA and CDR2 FQGNSA. V lost 5 bases to trimming and J lost 1 base, with 12 bases between them. The CDR3 length is 14 residues. The CDR3 DNA is TGTGCCAGCAGCGGAGGGACCGTTTCCTACGAGCAGTACTTC. Its protein is CASSGGTVSYEQYF.

This sequence joins TRBV5-5 and TRBJ2-7, with TRBD1 identical over 8 bases. Trimming cost V 5 bases and J 4 bases; bases outside gene matches: 5. The CDR3 runs 13 residues. Germline CDR1 SGHKS, CDR2 YYEKEE (reference sequence). The CDR3 nucleotides are TGTGCCAGCAGTAGGACAGGGTTATACGAGCAGTACTTC. Translating gives CASSRTGLYEQYF.

This chain joins TRBV10-3 and TRBJ2-2; tentatively, D is TRBD1 or TRBD2 (5 bases each). Germline CDR1 is ENHRY and CDR2 is SYGVKD. This CDR3 comprises 13 residues. V lost 10 bases to trimming and J lost 4 bases, with 13 bases between them. The CDR3 here is CATGDVGTGELFF. In nucleotides, the CDR3 is TGTGCCACCGGGGACGTAGGCACCGGGGAGCTGTTTTTT.

This chain links TRBV7-8 with TRBJ1-6; D not resolved. Germline V gene sequence: CDR1 SGHVS, CDR2 FQNEAQ. Trimming removed 5 bases from V and 6 bases from J, with 14 bases in between. The CDR3 spans 15 residues. The CDR3 is CASSPRAGVNSPLHF. CDR3 DNA sequence: TGTGCCAGCAGCCCCCGGGCAGGCGTTAATTCACCCCTCCACTTT.

The rearrangement joins TRBV6-1 to TRBJ2-3, with 7 bases fitting TRBD1. V shed 9 bases and J 0 bases; nucleotides not matched to a gene: 9. The CDR3 sequence is 15 residues long. CDR1 MNHNS and CDR2 SASEGT come from the germline V gene. The CDR3, as DNA: TGTGCCAGTGATGAGGGACAGTTAAGCACAGATACGCAGTATTTT. This gives the protein CASDEGQLSTDTQYF.

As for this clonotype: One junction end does not reproduce the germline sequence, and a read error may be involved. The gene calls are TRBV10-3 and TRBJ1-6, with D possibly being TRBD1 (6 bases). CDR1 and CDR2 from the germline V gene are ENHRY and SYGVKD. This CDR3 spans 15 amino acids. The CDR3 loop reads CAISLDSEGVSPLHF. As DNA, the CDR3 is TGTGCCATCAGTTTGGACAGTGAAGGGGTTTCACCCCTCCATTTT.

This clonotype has just one count. The chain employs TRBV3-2 and TRBJ2-3; the table calls TRBD2, which could not be checked here. TRBV3-2 is tagged as a pseudogene. This CDR3 region has 17 residues. This chain's CDR3 is CASSQGGTPPGTDTQYF. CDR3 in DNA: TGTGCCAGCAGCCAAGGGGGGACTCCTCCTGGCACAGATACGCAGTATTTT.

This clonotype came up many times. This chain links TRBV6-1 with TRBJ2-1, with TRBD1 as a possible D gene (6 bases). Trimming removed 5 bases from V and 8 bases from J, with 13 bases in between. This CDR3 contains 13 residues. Germline V gene lookup returns CDR1 MNHNS and CDR2 SASEGT. The CDR3: CASSYTGLDEQFF. DNA of the CDR3: TGTGCCAGCAGTTATACAGGGTTGGATGAGCAGTTCTTC.